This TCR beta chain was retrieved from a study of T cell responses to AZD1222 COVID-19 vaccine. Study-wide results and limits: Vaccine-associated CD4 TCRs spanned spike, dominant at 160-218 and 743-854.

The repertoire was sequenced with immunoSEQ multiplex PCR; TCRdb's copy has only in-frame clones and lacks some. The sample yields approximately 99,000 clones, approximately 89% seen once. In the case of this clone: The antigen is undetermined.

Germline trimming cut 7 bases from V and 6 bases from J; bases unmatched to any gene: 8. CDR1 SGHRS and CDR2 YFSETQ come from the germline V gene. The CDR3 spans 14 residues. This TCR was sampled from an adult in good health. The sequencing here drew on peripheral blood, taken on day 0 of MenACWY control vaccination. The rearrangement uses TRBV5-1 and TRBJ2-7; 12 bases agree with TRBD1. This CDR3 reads CASQEGTGGPEQYF. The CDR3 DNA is TGCGCCAGCCAGGAGGGGACAGGGGGCCCCGAGCAGTACTTC.